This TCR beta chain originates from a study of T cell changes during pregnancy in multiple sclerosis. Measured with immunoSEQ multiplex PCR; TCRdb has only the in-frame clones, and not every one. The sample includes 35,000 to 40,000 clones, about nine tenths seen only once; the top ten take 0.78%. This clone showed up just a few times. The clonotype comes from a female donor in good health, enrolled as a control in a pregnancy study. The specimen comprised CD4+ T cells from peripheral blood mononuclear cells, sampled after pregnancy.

The CDR3 DNA is TGTGCCAGCAGCCCGACCGACAGGGACAATTCACCCCTCCACTTT. It specifies CASSPTDRDNSPLHF. The gene calls are TRBV28 and TRBJ1-6, with 7 positions matching TRBD1. Germline lookup yields CDR1 MDHEN and CDR2 SYDVKM. The V gene end was trimmed by 6 bases and the J gene end by 7 bases; junction bases not matched to a gene: 9. The CDR3 length is 15 residues.